The 4 T cell receptor beta chains below were found in one sample sequenced in a study of CD8+ T cells in alopecia areata. Isolated RNA was reverse transcribed into cDNA used as the sequencing template. The method was immunoSEQ multiplex PCR; TCRdb's version includes in-frame clones alone and lacks a portion of them. The sample contains about 190,000 clones, 45% to 65% of which appear only once. Documented treatment: oral pan-JAK inhibitor, 5-10 mg twice daily. The sample in question was CD4+ T cells sorted from blood, obtained at week 4, from a patient treated with tofacitinib. These receptors originate from a human donor with alopecia areata.

V gene TRBV29-1 combines with J gene TRBJ2-7; D may correspond to TRBD1 or TRBD2 (5 bases each). This CDR3 has 13 residues. Trimming removed 5 bases from V and 6 bases from J, with 17 bases in between. Germline V lookup: CDR1 SQVTM, CDR2 ANQGSEA. The CDR3 region is CSVWVGAGSEQYF. CDR3 in DNA: TGCAGCGTTTGGGTCGGGGCCGGCTCCGAGCAGTACTTC.

This clone has only a few counts. This CDR3 is CAWSIAGADTQYF. The CDR3 coding sequence is TGTGCCTGGAGTATAGCGGGAGCAGATACGCAGTATTTT. The chain joins TRBV30 to TRBJ2-3; TRBD2 matches at 9 bases. Germline assignment: CDR1 GTSNPN and CDR2 SVGIG (reference sequence). CDR3 length: 13 residues. V dropped 2 bases and J dropped 4; count of bases not matched to a gene: 1.

J is TRBJ2-2 and V is TRBV10-3; D not certain. This CDR3 is 15 amino acids long. V dropped 4 bases and J dropped 1 base, with 10 bases sitting between them. Per the germline V gene, CDR1 is ENHRY and CDR2 is SYGVKD. The CDR3 region is CAISVGRVNTGELFF. The CDR3, as DNA: TGTGCCATCAGTGTCGGCCGTGTGAACACCGGGGAGCTGTTTTTT.

The chain uses TRBV29-1 and TRBJ2-1; D is ambiguous. The CDR3 sequence is 13 residues long. Germline values: CDR1 SQVTM, CDR2 ANQGSEA. The V and J ends lost 8 bases and 6 bases respectively, with 17 bases between them. In nucleotides, the CDR3 is TGCAGCTCACAGCCCCTCGCAGGCAATGAGCAGTTCTTC. Translation: CSSQPLAGNEQFF.